This TCR beta chain was retrieved from a study of cytomegalovirus exposure and HLA in healthy donors. Study-wide results and limits: The study listed 150 to 200 cytomegalovirus-associated TCR beta chains. Specificity of a few CMV-associated chains for CMV antigens was verified in vitro.

It was with 60 Vbeta and 13 Jbeta primers that the PCR ran. The table came from immunoSEQ multiplex PCR; TCRdb's copy has only in-frame clones and leaves some out. Among under 200,000 clones listed, about 64% were seen once. There are a few counts of this clone. Its target is not known. The CDR3 has 14 amino acids. Trimming stripped 3 bases from V and 6 bases from J, with 11 bases between. CDR1 and CDR2 (germline): SEHNR, FQNEAQ (reference sequence). The chain uses TRBV7-9 and TRBJ1-4, with D tentatively TRBD1 (5 bases). This receptor was obtained from a man aged 45-65 years in good health and CMV-seronegative. The specimen was PBMCs. This CDR3 is CASSFFREDEKLFF. CDR3 nucleotides: TGTGCCAGCAGCTTCTTCAGGGAGGATGAAAAACTGTTTTTT. The whole variable domain, remainder taken from reference TRBV7-9 and TRBJ1-4, is DTGVSQNPRHKITKRGQNVTFRCDPISEHNRLYWYRQTLGQGPEFLTYFQNEAQLEKSRLLSDRFSAERPKGSFSTLEIQRTEQGDSAMYLCASSFFREDEKLFFGSGTQLSVL.